This TCR beta chain was captured by sequencing in a study of T-cell reconstitution after alpha-beta-depleted transplantation in children. A library of TCRbeta sequences, prepared with unique molecular identifiers, was generated. TCRdb recomputed calls from the PCR reads with MiXCR, one row per CDR3 protein. In the table there are about 690,000 distinct CDR3 sequences, approximately 17% of which are singletons. This clonotype was found many times. Trimming shortened V by 1 base and J by 3 bases, and 13 bases separated the two germline ends. The CDR3 has 15 residues. The germline V gene has CDR1 DFQATT and CDR2 SNEGSKA (reference sequence).

The starting material was PBMCs from the stem cell graft donor, obtained from the stem cell graft. V gene TRBV20-1 combines with J gene TRBJ1-5, with D maybe TRBD1 (5 bases). This sequence originates from a human donor who donated a stem cell graft to a child with acute myeloid leukemia. The CDR3 DNA reads as TGCAGTGCTAGAGCTGGGGGACTTCTCAATCAGCCCCAGCATTTT. Encoded protein: CSARAGGLLNQPQHF.